This T cell receptor (beta chain) was captured by sequencing in a study of regulatory T cells in long-lasting Graves disease. The CDR3 has 14 amino acids. The germline V gene encodes CDR1 SGHTA and CDR2 FQGNSA. V was clipped by 4 bases and J by 9 bases; unmatched bases: 8. According to the study, TCR beta libraries were built with iRepertoire HTBI primers and CDR3-region Arm-PCR. Original analysis: The samples yielded approximately 62 TRBV and 13 to 15 TRBJ segments. TCRdb ran MiXCR on the multiplex PCR reads and lists one entry per CDR3 protein. None of the V and J calls come from the authors' own analysis; TCRdb made them. Of about 620,000 distinct CDR3 sequences in the sample, 16% were seen once. Whole-study results and caveats: Sharing of public clonotypes was greater in persistent patients (under 3,000) than in new patients (roughly 970).

This clonotype came up many times. The antigen remains unidentified. As for time point: newly diagnosed GD, antithyroid drugs for less than 3 months. Extracted PBMC RNA gave rise to the TCR library. An endocrinology department in Xi'an, China, recruited the patients. Separately, the same data were catalogued under a study of T cells in Graves' hyperthyroidism and ophthalmopathy.

This sequence was found in a woman aged 25-40 years with Graves disease. The sample consisted of peripheral blood mononuclear cells (PBMCs), taken at new diagnosis, from a patient treated with antithyroid drugs. The chain combines TRBV7-2 with TRBJ2-4, with TRBD2 matching 8 bases. DNA of the CDR3: TGTGCCAGCAGCTCGGGACTAGGGGTCGGCATTCAGTACTTC. Translation gives CASSSGLGVGIQYF.